This TCR beta chain was profiled in a study of blood T cell repertoires in COVID-19. As for the study in general: Samples representing acute and convalescent COVID-19 were sourced from the United States, Italy and Spain. In each case, the material was cDNA or gDNA derived from T cells, B-cell-depleted T cells, or PBMCs.

This clone showed up just once. Trimming cost V 8 bases and J 7 bases, with 18 bases left between them. Germline V gene sequence: CDR1 MGHDK, CDR2 SYGVNS. The CDR3 consists of 14 residues. Authors' analysis steps: Amplification of reference gene primers was used by the study to estimate nucleated cell counts. Data came from immunoSEQ multiplex PCR; TCRdb stores just in-frame clones and leaves some out. For V, J and clone size, that table is used; D and trimming come from the DNA. The sample has 59,000 or so clones; about 73% are singletons. The specimen sequenced was peripheral blood. This rearrangement joins TRBV25-1 to TRBJ2-1, with D possibly matching TRBD2 (5 bases). The clonotype originates from a woman between 45 and 65 years old with active or convalescent COVID-19. CDR3 nucleotide sequence: TGTGCCAGCGGGAAGGTAGACCGGACTAATGAGCAGTTCTTC. Translation: CASGKVDRTNEQFF. Full variable domain (remainder filled in from reference TRBV25-1 and TRBJ2-1): EADIYQTPRYLVIGTGKKITLECSQTMGHDKMYWYQQDPGMELHLIHYSYGVNSTEKGDLSSESTVSRIRTEHFPLTLESARPSHTSQYLCASGKVDRTNEQFFGPGTRLTVL.